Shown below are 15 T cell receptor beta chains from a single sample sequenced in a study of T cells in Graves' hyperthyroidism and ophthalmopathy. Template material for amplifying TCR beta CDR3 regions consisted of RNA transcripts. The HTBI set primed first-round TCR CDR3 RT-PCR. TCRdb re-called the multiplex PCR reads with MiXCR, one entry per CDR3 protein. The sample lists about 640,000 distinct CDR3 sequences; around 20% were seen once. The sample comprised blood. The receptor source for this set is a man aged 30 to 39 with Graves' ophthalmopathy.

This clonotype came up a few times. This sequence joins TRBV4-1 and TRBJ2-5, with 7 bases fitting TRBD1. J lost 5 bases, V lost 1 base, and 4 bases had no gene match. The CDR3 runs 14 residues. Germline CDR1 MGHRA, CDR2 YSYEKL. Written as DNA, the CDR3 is TGCGCCAGCAGCCAAGCGGACAGGAGGGAGACCCAGTACTTC. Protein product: CASSQADRRETQYF.

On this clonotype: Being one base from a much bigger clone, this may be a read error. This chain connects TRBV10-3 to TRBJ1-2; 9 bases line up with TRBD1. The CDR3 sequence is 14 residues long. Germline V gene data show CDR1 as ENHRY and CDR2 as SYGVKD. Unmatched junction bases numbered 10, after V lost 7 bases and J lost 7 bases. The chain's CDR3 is CAITAAGTGSGYTF. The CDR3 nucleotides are TGTGCCATCACGGCGGCCGGGACAGGGTCTGGCTACACCTTC.

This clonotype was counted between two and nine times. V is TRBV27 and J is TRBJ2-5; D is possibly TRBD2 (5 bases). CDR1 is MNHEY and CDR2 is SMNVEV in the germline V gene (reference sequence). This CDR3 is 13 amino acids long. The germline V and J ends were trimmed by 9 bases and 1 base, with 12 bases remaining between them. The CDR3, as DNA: TGTGCCAGTTCAAAGCGGAGCCAAGAGACCCAGTACTTC. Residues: CASSKRSQETQYF.

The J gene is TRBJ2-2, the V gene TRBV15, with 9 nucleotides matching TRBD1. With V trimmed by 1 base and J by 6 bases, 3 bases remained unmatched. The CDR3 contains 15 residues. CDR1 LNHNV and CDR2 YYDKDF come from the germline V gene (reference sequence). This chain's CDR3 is CATSRVTGGPGELFF. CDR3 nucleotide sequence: TGTGCCACCAGCAGAGTAACAGGGGGCCCCGGGGAGCTGTTTTTT.

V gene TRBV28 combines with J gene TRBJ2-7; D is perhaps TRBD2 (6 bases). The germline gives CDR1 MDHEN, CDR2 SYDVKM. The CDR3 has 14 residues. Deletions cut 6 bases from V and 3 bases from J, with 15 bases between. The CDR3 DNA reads TGTGCCAGCAGCCCTCCGGGACTTTACTACGAGCAGTACTTC. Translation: CASSPPGLYYEQYF.

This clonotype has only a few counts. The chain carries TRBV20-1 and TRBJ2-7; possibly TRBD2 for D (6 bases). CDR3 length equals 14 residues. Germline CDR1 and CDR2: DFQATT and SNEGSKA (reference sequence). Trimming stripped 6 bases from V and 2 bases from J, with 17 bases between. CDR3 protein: CSAEARTTAYEQYF. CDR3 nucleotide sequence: TGCAGTGCCGAAGCAAGGACTACTGCCTACGAGCAGTACTTC.

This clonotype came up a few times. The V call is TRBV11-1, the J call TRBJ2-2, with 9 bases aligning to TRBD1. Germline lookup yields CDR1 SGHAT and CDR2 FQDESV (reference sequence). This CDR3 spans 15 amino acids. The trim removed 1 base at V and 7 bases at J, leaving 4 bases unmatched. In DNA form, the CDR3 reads TGTGCCAGCAGCTTAGTCGGACAGGGGTACGGGGAGCTGTTTTTT. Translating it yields CASSLVGQGYGELFF.

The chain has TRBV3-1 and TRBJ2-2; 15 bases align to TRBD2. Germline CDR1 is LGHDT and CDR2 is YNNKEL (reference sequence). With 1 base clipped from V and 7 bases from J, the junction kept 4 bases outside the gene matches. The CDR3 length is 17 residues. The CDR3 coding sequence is TGTGCCAGCAGCCAAGGTGGACTAGCGGGAGGGGGCGGGGAGCTGTTTTTT. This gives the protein CASSQGGLAGGGGELFF.

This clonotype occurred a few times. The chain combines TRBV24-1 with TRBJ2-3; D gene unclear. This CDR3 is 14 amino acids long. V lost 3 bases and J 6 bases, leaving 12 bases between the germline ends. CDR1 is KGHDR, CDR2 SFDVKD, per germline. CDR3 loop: CATSDRRSWDTQYF. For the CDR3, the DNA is TGTGCCACCAGTGATAGGCGCTCGTGGGATACGCAGTATTTT.

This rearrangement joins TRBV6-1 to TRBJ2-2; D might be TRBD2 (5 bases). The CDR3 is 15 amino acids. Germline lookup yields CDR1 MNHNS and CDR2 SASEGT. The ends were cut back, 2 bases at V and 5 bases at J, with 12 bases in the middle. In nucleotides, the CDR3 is TGTGCCAGCAGTGAACTCCCCAGGAGGACCGGGGAGCTGTTTTTT. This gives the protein CASSELPRRTGELFF.

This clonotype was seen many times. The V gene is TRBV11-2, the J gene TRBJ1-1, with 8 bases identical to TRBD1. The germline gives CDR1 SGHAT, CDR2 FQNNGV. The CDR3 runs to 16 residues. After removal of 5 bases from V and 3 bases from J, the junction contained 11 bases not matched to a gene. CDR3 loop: CASSDYRGRRDTEAFF. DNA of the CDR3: TGTGCCAGCAGCGACTACAGGGGGAGACGGGACACTGAAGCTTTCTTT. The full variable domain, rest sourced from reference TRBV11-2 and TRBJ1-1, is EAGVAQSPRYKIIEKRQSVAFWCNPISGHATLYWYQQILGQGPKLLIQFQNNGVVDDSQLPKDRFSAERLKGVDSTLKIQPAKLEDSAVYLCASSDYRGRRDTEAFFGQGTRLTVV.

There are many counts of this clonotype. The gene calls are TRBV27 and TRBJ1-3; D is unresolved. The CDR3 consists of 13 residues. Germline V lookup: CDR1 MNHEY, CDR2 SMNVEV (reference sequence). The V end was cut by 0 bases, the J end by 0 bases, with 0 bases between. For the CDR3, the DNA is TGTGCCAGCAGTTTATCCTCTGGAAACACCATATATTTT. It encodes CASSLSSGNTIYF.

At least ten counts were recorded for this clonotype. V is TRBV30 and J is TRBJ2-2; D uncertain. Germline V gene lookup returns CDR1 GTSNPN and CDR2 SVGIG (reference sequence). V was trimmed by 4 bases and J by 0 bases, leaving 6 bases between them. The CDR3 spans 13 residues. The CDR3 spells CAWNTPNTGELFF. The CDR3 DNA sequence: TGTGCCTGGAACACACCGAACACCGGGGAGCTGTTTTTT.

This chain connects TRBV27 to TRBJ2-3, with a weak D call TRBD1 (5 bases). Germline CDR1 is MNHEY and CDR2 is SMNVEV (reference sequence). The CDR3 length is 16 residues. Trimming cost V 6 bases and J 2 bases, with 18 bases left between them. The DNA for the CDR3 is TGTGCCAGCAGCACCACCCTAGGGGCGCCCACAGATACGCAGTATTTT. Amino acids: CASSTTLGAPTDTQYF.

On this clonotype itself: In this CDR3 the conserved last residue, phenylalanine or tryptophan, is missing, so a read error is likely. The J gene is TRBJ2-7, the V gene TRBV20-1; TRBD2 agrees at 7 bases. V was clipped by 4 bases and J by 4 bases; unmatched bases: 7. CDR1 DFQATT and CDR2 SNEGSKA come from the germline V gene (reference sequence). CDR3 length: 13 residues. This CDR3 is CSAIYERGYEQYL. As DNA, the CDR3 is TGCAGTGCTATTTACGAGCGGGGTTACGAGCAGTACCTC.